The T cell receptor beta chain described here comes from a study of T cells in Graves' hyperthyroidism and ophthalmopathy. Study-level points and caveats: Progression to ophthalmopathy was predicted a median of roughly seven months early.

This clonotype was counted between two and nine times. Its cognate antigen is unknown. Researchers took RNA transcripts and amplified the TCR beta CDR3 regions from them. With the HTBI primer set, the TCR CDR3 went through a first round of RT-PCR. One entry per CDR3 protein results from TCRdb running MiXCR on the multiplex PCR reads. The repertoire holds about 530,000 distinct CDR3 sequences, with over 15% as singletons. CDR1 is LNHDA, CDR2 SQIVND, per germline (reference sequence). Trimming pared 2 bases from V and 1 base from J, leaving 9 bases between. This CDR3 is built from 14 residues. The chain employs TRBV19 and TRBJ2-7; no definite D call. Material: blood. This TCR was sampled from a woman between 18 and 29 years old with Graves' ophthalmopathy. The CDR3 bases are TGTGCCAGTAGTATAAAAGGGCGGTCCTACGAGCAGTACTTC. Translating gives CASSIKGRSYEQYF.